This T cell receptor beta chain was recovered during a study of CD8 T cells in Susac syndrome. This clonotype was counted a single time. V lost 2 bases, J lost 3 bases, and 2 bases stayed unmatched. The V gene's germline CDR1 is PRHDT and CDR2 FYEKMQ (reference sequence). The CDR3 is 15 amino acids. Reverse transcription of about 0.45 to 1 ug RNA was carried out with random hexamers. Each CDR3 protein gets one entry after TCRdb re-called the immunoSEQ multiplex PCR reads with MiXCR. This sample yields some 80,000 distinct CDR3 sequences, of which around 94% are seen a single time; roughly 0.24% belongs to the top ten.

This TCR derives from a human donor in good health. The chain is built from TRBV13 and TRBJ2-7; 12 nucleotides agree with TRBD2. Material: CD8+ T cells from PBMCs. The CDR3: CASSLLAGGNYEQYV. DNA for the CDR3: TGTGCCAGCAGCTTACTAGCGGGAGGGAACTACGAGCAGTACGTC.